One T cell receptor (beta chain) is described in this entry. The data were obtained in a study of cytomegalovirus exposure and HLA in healthy donors. PCR used 60 Vbeta primers and 13 Jbeta primers. Assay: immunoSEQ multiplex PCR; the TCRdb copy retains only in-frame clones and omits some. Its table records some 130,000 clones. This CDR3 is built from 13 residues. With V trimmed by 8 bases and J by 9 bases, 11 bases remained unmatched. Germline lookup yields CDR1 MDHEN and CDR2 SYDVKM. The source of this sequence is a man younger than 35 in good health and CMV-seronegative. The sample comprised PBMCs. The genes are TRBV28 and TRBJ2-5, with TRBD2 matching 8 bases. Here the CDR3 DNA reads TGTGCCAGCTCCCTAGCGGGCCCGAGAGCCCAGTACTTC. Encoded protein: CASSLAGPRAQYF.